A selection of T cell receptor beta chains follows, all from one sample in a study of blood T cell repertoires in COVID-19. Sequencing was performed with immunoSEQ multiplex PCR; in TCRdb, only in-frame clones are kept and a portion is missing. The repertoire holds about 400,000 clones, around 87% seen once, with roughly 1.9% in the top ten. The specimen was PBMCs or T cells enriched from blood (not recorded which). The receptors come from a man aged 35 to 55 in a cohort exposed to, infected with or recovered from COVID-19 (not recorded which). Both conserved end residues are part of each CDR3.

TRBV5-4 CASSRRGTGEDPGPYEQYF
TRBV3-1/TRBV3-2 CASSQGGRGSPFF
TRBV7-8 CASSFDGTGTYGYTF
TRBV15 CATSLTGYEQYF
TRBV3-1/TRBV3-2 CASSQDRISGSPGVQFF
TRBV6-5 CASSRRDNTGELFF
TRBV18 CASSPGTGNTEAFF
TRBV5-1 CASSLGLPYEQYF
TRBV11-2 CASSLDSNTEAFF
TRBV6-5 CAGRRGRNIDGYTF
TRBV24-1 CATSDHTGYHNEQFF
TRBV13 CASSSRGVSYEQYF
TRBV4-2 CASSQEIGLAGRTGELFF
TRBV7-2 CASSFSRTGADTQYF
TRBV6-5 CASILREGGQETQYF
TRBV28 CASSPGQRTDTQYF
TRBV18 CASSVAGGSSYNEQFF
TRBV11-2 CASSLSLSSYEQYF
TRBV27 CASSLSEGTGYTF
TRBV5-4 CASSTGLAGGEETQYF
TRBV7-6 CASSLHRGANYGYTF
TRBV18 CASSPQREETQYF
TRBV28 CASTQSTNWFF
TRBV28 CASSYQGAPIYGYTF
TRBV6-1 CASSEPRAKGNYEQYF
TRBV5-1 CASSLGLAGSYEQYF
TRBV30 CAWDRQGASGELFF
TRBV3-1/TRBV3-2 CASSLTGGTGELFF
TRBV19 CASGTVDVYGYTF
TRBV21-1 CASSQEILAGAYEQYF
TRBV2 CASSEGVAPDLPSYEQYF
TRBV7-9 CASSLVAREPYEQYF
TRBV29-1 CSVVWGLYQFF
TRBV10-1 CASSLTRAGEQYF
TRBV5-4 CASRQGANHNSPLHF
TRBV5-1 CASSSTGTLSYEQYF
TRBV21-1 CASSNTGLAVDF
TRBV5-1 CASSTSTGRNEKLFF
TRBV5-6 CASSLWMAAGEQYF
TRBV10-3 CAIRAGTSSTDTQYF
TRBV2 CASSPGTGLNTEAFF
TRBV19 CASSGEGSGRWTGELFF
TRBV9 CASSVGGTVSTGYGYTF
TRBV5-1 CASSSPESGETQYF
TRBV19 CASSRTGPYNEQFF
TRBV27 CASSLRGITGNTIYF
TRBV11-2 CASSLGGEAFF
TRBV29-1 CSVASQGAYRRTDTQYF
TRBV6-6 CASSFGTEAFF
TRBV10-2 CASSVSDKGYSNQPQHF
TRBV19 CASSIDRSSYEQYF
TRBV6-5 CASSKTGNQPQHF
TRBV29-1 CSVGGDGNEKLFF
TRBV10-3 CAISEHVNNQPQHF